The present T cell receptor (beta chain) was sequenced within a study of T-cell reconstitution after alpha-beta-depleted transplantation in children. Unique molecular identifiers were built into the TCRbeta library. TCRdb called the PCR reads again in MiXCR, with one record for every CDR3 protein. The sample has about 540,000 distinct CDR3 sequences, approximately 30% seen once. For this clonotype: Its target is unknown.

Whole-study findings and limits: By about two months after transplant, alpha-beta T cells reportedly arose from several hundred graft clones that had expanded.

The clonotype was recovered from a boy younger than two with Wiskott-Aldrich syndrome, due to receive a stem cell transplant. Sequencing was performed on PBMCs, taken before TCRalphabeta/CD19-depleted stem cell transplant.

The CDR3 coding sequence is TGCAGCGTTAGCGGGAGGGCCAACTACGAGCAGTACTTC. Protein sequence: CSVSGRANYEQYF. The chain employs TRBV29-1 and TRBJ2-7, with 10 bases matching TRBD2. The length of the CDR3 is 13 residues. CDR1 and CDR2 from the germline V gene are SQVTM and ANQGSEA. Trimming removed 5 bases from V and 3 bases from J; junction bases left unmatched: 4.